These 22 T cell receptor beta chains share one sample of origin, sequenced in a study of shared clonotypes between healthy human individuals. Produced via immunoSEQ multiplex PCR; TCRdb's table is partial and in-frame only. The sample yields a few hundred thousand clones, roughly three quarters seen once. The sequencing input was PBMCs. Every receptor here comes from a woman in her 40s in good health. Some clones in this sample may be carry-over from other donors' samples.

The table lists this clone with many counts. Other nucleotide sequences from this sample produce the same CDR3. The chain joins TRBV5-1 to TRBJ2-3; 10 nucleotides align to TRBD1. The CDR3 covers 14 residues. The germline V gene has CDR1 SGHRS and CDR2 YFSETQ. Trimming cost V 5 bases and J 4 bases; bases outside gene matches: 4. In DNA form, the CDR3 reads TGCGCCAGCAGTCGACAGGGGGCCGCAGATACGCAGTATTTT. Translated: CASSRQGAADTQYF.

Comment on this clone: It is likely a read error: a sequence one base away is far more abundant. Other DNA sequences in this sample translate to the same CDR3. V gene TRBV28 combines with J gene TRBJ1-1; unclear D gene. The CDR3 sequence is 17 residues long. Deletions cut 5 bases from V and 1 base from J, with 20 bases between. Per germline, CDR1 MDHEN and CDR2 SYDVKM. Written as DNA, the CDR3 is TGTGCCAGCAGTCTACTTGCTAAACGGACCTCGAACACTGAAGCTTTCTTT. This codes for CASSLLAKRTSNTEAFF.

This rearrangement joins TRBV7-3 to TRBJ2-3, with D possibly TRBD1 on 5 matching bases. The germline V and J ends were trimmed by 5 bases and 6 bases, with 15 bases remaining between them. The length of the CDR3 is 14 residues. Germline V gene sequence: CDR1 SGHTA, CDR2 FQGTGA. Here the CDR3 DNA reads TGTGCCAGCAGCCTCGCCCCAAAGGGGGATACGCAGTATTTT. The encoded protein is CASSLAPKGDTQYF.

A word on this clone: The sample holds other DNA sequences that translate to the same CDR3. The chain links TRBV5-1 to TRBJ2-7; 7 bases map to TRBD2. This CDR3 comprises 14 residues. The ends lost 4 bases at V and 1 base at J; junction bases unmatched: 5. CDR1 and CDR2 (germline): SGHRS, YFSETQ. DNA for the CDR3: TGCGCCAGCAGCCCGGGGGGAGGTTCCTACGAGCAGTACTTC. Its protein is CASSPGGGSYEQYF.

Comment on this clone: This sequence may be a read error, since a much larger clone differs from it by one base. The chain recombines TRBV7-8 with TRBJ2-7; D unclear. Germline V gene data show CDR1 as SGHVS and CDR2 as FQNEAQ. This CDR3 has 12 amino acids. The CDR3 sequence is CASSPISYGQYF. The CDR3 nucleotides read TGTGCCAGCAGCCCCATCTCCTACGGGCAGTACTTC.

This chain joins TRBV7-9 and TRBJ2-2; 12 bases are shared with TRBD2. Germline CDR1 is SEHNR and CDR2 is FQNEAQ (reference sequence). The CDR3 is made up of 14 amino acids. The ends lost 8 bases at V and 5 bases at J; junction bases unmatched: 3. The CDR3 here is CASDTSGRTGELFF. The CDR3 DNA reads TGTGCCAGCGACACTAGCGGGAGGACCGGGGAGCTGTTTTTT.

CDR3 protein: CASSLGQGAHTEAFF. DNA for the CDR3: TGCGCCAGCAGCTTGGGGCAGGGGGCGCACACTGAAGCTTTCTTT. The rearrangement joins TRBV5-1 to TRBJ1-1; 8 nucleotides line up with TRBD1. V shed 0 bases, J shed 3 bases, and the junction held 4 bases outside the gene matches. The CDR3 is 15 amino acids. The germline gives CDR1 SGHRS, CDR2 YFSETQ. Full variable domain (missing parts from reference TRBV5-1 and TRBJ1-1): KAGVTQTPRYLIKTRGQQVTLSCSPISGHRSVSWYQQTPGQGLQFLFEYFSETQRNKGNFPGRFSGRQFSNSRSEMNVSTLELGDSALYLCASSLGQGAHTEAFFGQGTRLTVV.

This clone was seen at least ten times. The chain links TRBV10-3 to TRBJ2-3; 7 positions match TRBD1. V gave up 10 bases and J gave up 0 bases; unmatched junction bases: 4. The CDR3 extends over 13 amino acids. Germline V gene data show CDR1 as ENHRY and CDR2 as SYGVKD. CDR3 amino acids: CATRDSSTDTQYF. Here the CDR3 DNA reads TGTGCCACCAGGGACAGCAGCACAGATACGCAGTATTTT.

V and J are TRBV28 and TRBJ2-1; the match to TRBD2 covers 9 bases. The junction had 4 bases not matched to a gene; V was cut back by 6 bases and J by 4 bases. This CDR3 has 14 amino acids. Germline CDR1 reads MDHEN; CDR2 reads SYDVKM. CDR3 protein: CASSASGTYNEQFF. CDR3 DNA: TGTGCCAGCAGCGCTAGCGGGACATACAATGAGCAGTTCTTC.

The V and J genes are TRBV6-1 and TRBJ1-4; TRBD1 aligns across 8 bases. V gave up 1 base and J gave up 3 bases; unmatched junction bases: 4. The CDR3 totals 16 residues. Per the germline V gene, CDR1 is MNHNS and CDR2 is SASEGT. The CDR3 nucleotides read TGTGCCAGCAGTGAAGAGTCAGGGGGCTCTAATGAAAAACTGTTTTTT. This codes for CASSEESGGSNEKLFF.

J is TRBJ2-7 and V is TRBV7-3, with D unresolved. The germline V and J ends were trimmed by 3 bases and 3 bases, with 18 bases remaining between them. CDR3 length: 16 amino acids. The V gene's germline CDR1 is SGHTA and CDR2 FQGTGA. The chain's CDR3 is CASSLTLIPWRYEQYF. In nucleotides, the CDR3 is TGTGCCAGCAGCTTGACCCTAATCCCCTGGCGCTACGAGCAGTACTTC. Based on the CDR3 plus reference TRBV7-3 and TRBJ2-7, the full variable domain is GAGVSQTPSNKVTEKGKYVELRCDPISGHTALYWYRQSLGQGPEFLIYFQGTGAADDSGLPNDRFFAVRPEGSVSTLKIQRTERGDSAVYLCASSLTLIPWRYEQYFGPGTRLTVT.

On this clone itself: A much larger clone lies one base from this, so it may be a read error. The chain is built from TRBV7-3 and TRBJ2-5; D unresolved. V shed 3 bases and J shed 2 bases, with 7 bases lying between them. Germline CDR1 reads SGHTA; CDR2 reads FQGTGA. This CDR3 region has 13 residues. Here the CDR3 DNA reads TGTGCCAGCAGCTTTGGACGGCAAGAGACCCAGTACTTC. Encoded protein: CASSFGRQETQYF.

This chain links TRBV7-2 with TRBJ1-3; D is unclear. CDR1 is SGHTA, CDR2 FQGNSA, per germline. Trimming removed 3 bases from V and 4 bases from J, with 16 bases in between. The CDR3 extends over 16 amino acids. The CDR3 DNA is TGTGCCAGCAGCTTCGCCGGTCTCGCAGCAGGAAACACCATATATTTT. It specifies CASSFAGLAAGNTIYF.

The CDR3 DNA reads as TGTGCCAGCAGCCTACAACCGGGACACAGCACAGATACGCAGTATTTT. Its protein product is CASSLQPGHSTDTQYF. The gene calls are TRBV11-2 and TRBJ2-3; D is perhaps TRBD1 (6 bases). Deletions cut 5 bases from V and 0 bases from J, with 15 bases between. There are 16 residues in the CDR3. CDR1 is SGHAT, CDR2 FQNNGV, per germline.

This clone was seen once. Other nucleotide sequences in the sample specify the same CDR3. The chain carries TRBV9 and TRBJ2-5; D is perhaps TRBD2 (5 bases). Germline CDR1 SGDLS, CDR2 YYNGEE. V lost 0 bases to trimming and J lost 2 bases, with 8 bases between them. This CDR3 region has 14 residues. This CDR3 reads CASSVGRSQETQYF. The CDR3 DNA sequence: TGTGCCAGCAGCGTAGGGAGGAGTCAAGAGACCCAGTACTTC.

This clone is a singleton in its sample. V is TRBV30 and J is TRBJ2-5; no definite D call. The V and J ends lost 2 bases and 1 base respectively, with 11 bases between them. The CDR3 loop spans 14 amino acids. Germline V gene data show CDR1 as GTSNPN and CDR2 as SVGIG (reference sequence). CDR3 amino acids: CAWSLPGLQETQYF. CDR3 DNA: TGTGCCTGGAGTTTGCCGGGTCTCCAAGAGACCCAGTACTTC.

The CDR3 sequence: CASSPLGSGGDNEQFF. CDR3 nucleotides: TGCGCCAGCAGCCCCCTCGGGTCGGGAGGCGACAATGAGCAGTTCTTC. The chain couples TRBV4-3 to TRBJ2-1, with 7 bases lining up with TRBD2. The CDR3 loop spans 16 amino acids. Germline V CDR1 and CDR2: LGHNA, YSLEER. The ends lost 4 bases at V and 5 bases at J; junction bases unmatched: 11.

This clone was counted between two and nine times. Other DNA sequences in the sample encode the same CDR3. This sequence joins TRBV27 and TRBJ2-2; no reliable D call. The CDR3 has 12 residues. CDR1 MNHEY and CDR2 SMNVEV come from the germline V gene (reference sequence). The germline V and J ends were trimmed by 5 bases and 0 bases, with 1 base remaining between them. The CDR3 bases are TGTGCCAGCAGTCCGAACACCGGGGAGCTGTTTTTT. Protein: CASSPNTGELFF.

The rearrangement joins TRBV18 to TRBJ2-3; a weak D match, TRBD1 (6 bases). The CDR3 totals 16 residues. Trimming took off 1 base at V and 1 base at J, with 12 bases between the two ends. Germline loops: CDR1 KGHSH, CDR2 LQKENI. The CDR3 protein is CASSPLGAGGTDTQYF. Written as DNA, the CDR3 is TGTGCCAGCTCACCACTTGGGGCAGGGGGCACAGATACGCAGTATTTT.

The chain uses TRBV11-3 and TRBJ2-1, with D perhaps being TRBD1 or TRBD2 (5 bases each). Trimming cost V 2 bases and J 6 bases, with 14 bases left between them. Germline assignment: CDR1 SGHNT and CDR2 YENEEA. The CDR3 length is 15 residues. CDR3 amino acids: CASSLYGTPPNEQFF. The CDR3 DNA sequence: TGTGCCAGCAGCTTATACGGGACCCCACCCAATGAGCAGTTCTTC.

The V gene is TRBV19, the J gene TRBJ2-1, with D perhaps assigned TRBD1 or TRBD2 (6 bases each). The CDR3 is made up of 14 amino acids. Trimming stripped 3 bases from V and 4 bases from J, with 10 bases between. CDR1 and CDR2 from the germline V gene are LNHDA and SQIVND (reference sequence). CDR3 residues: CASSMRGEYNEQFF. CDR3 nucleotides: TGTGCCAGTAGTATGAGGGGGGAATACAATGAGCAGTTCTTC.

This clone appeared a few times. The chain couples TRBV5-4 to TRBJ1-2; no definite D call. The V gene lost 0 bases and the J gene lost 0 bases, with 9 bases spanning the gap. The CDR3 consists of 15 residues. CDR1 and CDR2 (germline): SGHNT, YYREEE (reference sequence). This CDR3 reads CASSLVVGANYGYTF. DNA for the CDR3: TGTGCCAGCAGCTTGGTCGTGGGAGCTAACTATGGCTACACCTTC.